In this sample, the clone carrying this TCR beta chain turned up many times. Hyperthyroidism in the patients, aged 18 to 65, was newly diagnosed and under 2 months in duration. The data were obtained in a study of T cells in Graves' hyperthyroidism and ophthalmopathy. V lost 2 bases to trimming and J lost 1 base; unmatched junction nucleotides: 2. This CDR3 region has 16 residues. Germline CDR1 is KGHDR and CDR2 is SFDVKD. RNA transcripts were the template for amplifying TCR beta CDR3 regions. The HTBI primer set served for first-round RT-PCR of the TCR CDR3. TCRdb ran MiXCR on the multiplex PCR reads and lists one entry per CDR3 protein. Of 300,000 to 400,000 distinct CDR3 sequences listed, around 20% are singletons.

This receptor was identified in a woman aged 45-60 years with Graves' hyperthyroidism. Sequencing was performed on blood. The chain employs TRBV24-1 and TRBJ2-5; 11 bases are shared with TRBD2. The CDR3 loop reads CATSDSGLAAQETQYF. In DNA, the CDR3 is TGTGCCACCAGTGATTCGGGACTAGCGGCCCAAGAGACCCAGTACTTC.